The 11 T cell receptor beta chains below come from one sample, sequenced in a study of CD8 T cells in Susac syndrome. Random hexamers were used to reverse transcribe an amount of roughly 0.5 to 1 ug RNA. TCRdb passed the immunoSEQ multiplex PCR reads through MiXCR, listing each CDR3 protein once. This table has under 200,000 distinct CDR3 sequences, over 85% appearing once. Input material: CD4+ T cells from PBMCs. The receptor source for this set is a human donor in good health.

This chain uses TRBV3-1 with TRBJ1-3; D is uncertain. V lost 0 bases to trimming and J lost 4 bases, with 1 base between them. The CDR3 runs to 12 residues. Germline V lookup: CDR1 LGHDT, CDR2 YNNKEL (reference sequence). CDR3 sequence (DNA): TGTGCCAGCAGCCAAGAGGGAAACACCATATATTTT. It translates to CASSQEGNTIYF.

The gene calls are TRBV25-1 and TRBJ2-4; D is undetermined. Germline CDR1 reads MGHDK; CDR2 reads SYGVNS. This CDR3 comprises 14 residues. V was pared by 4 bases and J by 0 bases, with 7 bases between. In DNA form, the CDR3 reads TGTGCCAGCAGTGGCCCAGGAGCCAAAAACATTCAGTACTTC. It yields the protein CASSGPGAKNIQYF. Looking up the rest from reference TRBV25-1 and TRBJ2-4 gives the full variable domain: EADIYQTPRYLVIGTGKKITLECSQTMGHDKMYWYQQDPGMELHLIHYSYGVNSTEKGDLSSESTVSRIRTEHFPLTLESARPSHTSQYLCASSGPGAKNIQYFGAGTRLSVL.

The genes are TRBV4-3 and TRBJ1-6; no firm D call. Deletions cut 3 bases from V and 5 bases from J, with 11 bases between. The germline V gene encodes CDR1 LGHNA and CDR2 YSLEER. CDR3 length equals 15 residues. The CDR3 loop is CASSQIRDDNSPLHF. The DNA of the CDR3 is TGCGCCAGCAGCCAGATCCGGGATGATAATTCACCCCTCCACTTT.

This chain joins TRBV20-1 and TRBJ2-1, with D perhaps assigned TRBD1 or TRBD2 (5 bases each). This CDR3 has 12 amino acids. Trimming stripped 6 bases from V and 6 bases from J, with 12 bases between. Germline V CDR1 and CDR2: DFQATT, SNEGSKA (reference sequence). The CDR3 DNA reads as TGCAGTGCCAATACTAGGGGCAATGAGCAGTTCTTC. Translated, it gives CSANTRGNEQFF.

This CDR3 reads CASSASTSGNTIYF. DNA for the CDR3: TGTGCCAGCAGCGCAAGTACGTCTGGAAACACCATATATTTT. The V gene is TRBV3-1, the J gene TRBJ1-3; D ambiguous. Germline lookup yields CDR1 LGHDT and CDR2 YNNKEL (reference sequence). This CDR3 has 14 amino acids. V was trimmed by 5 bases and J by 1 base, leaving 9 bases between them.

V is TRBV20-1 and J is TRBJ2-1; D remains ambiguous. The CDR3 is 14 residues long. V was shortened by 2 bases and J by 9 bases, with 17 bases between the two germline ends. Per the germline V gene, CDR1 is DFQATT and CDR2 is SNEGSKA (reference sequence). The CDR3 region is CSARLNLVSVEQFF. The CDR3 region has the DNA TGCAGTGCTAGACTCAACCTAGTTTCGGTTGAGCAGTTCTTC.

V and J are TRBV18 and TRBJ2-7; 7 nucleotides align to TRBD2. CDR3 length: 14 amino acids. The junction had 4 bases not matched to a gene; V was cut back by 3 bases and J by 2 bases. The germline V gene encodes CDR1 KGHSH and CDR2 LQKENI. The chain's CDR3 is CASSPEGRAYEQYF. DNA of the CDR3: TGTGCCAGCTCACCCGAGGGGAGGGCCTACGAGCAGTACTTC. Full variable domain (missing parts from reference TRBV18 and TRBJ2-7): NAGVMQNPRHLVRRRGQEARLRCSPMKGHSHVYWYRQLPEEGLKFMVYLQKENIIDESGMPKERFSAEFPKEGPSILRIQQVVRGDSAAYFCASSPEGRAYEQYFGPGTRLTVT.

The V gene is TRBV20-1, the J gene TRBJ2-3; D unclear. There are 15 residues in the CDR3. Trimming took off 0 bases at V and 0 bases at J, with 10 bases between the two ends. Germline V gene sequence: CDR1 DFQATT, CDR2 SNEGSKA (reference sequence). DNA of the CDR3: TGCAGTGCTAGAGATCAGCGCGGAAGCACAGATACGCAGTATTTT. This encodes CSARDQRGSTDTQYF.

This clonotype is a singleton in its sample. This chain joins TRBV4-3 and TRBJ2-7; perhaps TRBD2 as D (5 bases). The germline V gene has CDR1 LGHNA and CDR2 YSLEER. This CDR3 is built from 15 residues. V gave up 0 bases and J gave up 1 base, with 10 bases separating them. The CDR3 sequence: CASSQDSRGSYEQYF. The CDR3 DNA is TGCGCCAGCAGCCAAGATTCACGAGGGTCCTACGAGCAGTACTTC.

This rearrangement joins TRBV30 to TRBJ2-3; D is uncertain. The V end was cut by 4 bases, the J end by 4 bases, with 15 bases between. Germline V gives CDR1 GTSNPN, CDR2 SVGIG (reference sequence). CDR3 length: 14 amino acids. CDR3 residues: CAWNMAHSPDTQYF. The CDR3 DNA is TGTGCCTGGAATATGGCTCACTCTCCAGATACGCAGTATTTT.

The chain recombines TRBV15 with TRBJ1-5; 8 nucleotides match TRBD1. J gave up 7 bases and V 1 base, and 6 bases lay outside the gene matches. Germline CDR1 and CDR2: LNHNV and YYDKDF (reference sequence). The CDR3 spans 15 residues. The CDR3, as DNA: TGTGCCACCAGCAGAGCCCCAGGGGGCCGACAGCCCCAGCATTTT. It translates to CATSRAPGGRQPQHF.